This TCR beta chain stems from a study of blood T cell repertoires in COVID-19. Data came from immunoSEQ multiplex PCR; TCRdb stores just in-frame clones and leaves some out. The sample contains about 99,000 clones, 85% to 90% of which appear only once. Germline CDR1 reads LGHNA; CDR2 reads YNFKEQ. The CDR3 sequence is 14 residues long. V was pared by 4 bases and J by 1 base, with 10 bases between. Seattle researchers signed up patients amid active infection and tracked them longitudinally. Specimen: peripheral blood. This chain connects TRBV4-2 to TRBJ1-1; weak D call: TRBD1 (6 bases). The receptor was isolated from a man over 45 with COVID-19, enrolled during active disease. This chain's CDR3 is CASSPQTGNTEAFF. In nucleotides, the CDR3 is TGTGCCAGCAGCCCCCAGACAGGGAACACTGAAGCTTTCTTT.